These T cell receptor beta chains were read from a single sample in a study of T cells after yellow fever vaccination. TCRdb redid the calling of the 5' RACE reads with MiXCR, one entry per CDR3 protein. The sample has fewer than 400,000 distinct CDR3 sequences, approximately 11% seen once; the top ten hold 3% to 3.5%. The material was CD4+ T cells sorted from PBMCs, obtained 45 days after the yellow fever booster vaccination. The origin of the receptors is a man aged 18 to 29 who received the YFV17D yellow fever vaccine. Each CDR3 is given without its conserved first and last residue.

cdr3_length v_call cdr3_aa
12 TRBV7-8 ASSPGLAPYEQY
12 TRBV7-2 ASSLGTQNQPQH
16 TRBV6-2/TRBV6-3 ASSLRVSGTYSNQPQH
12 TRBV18 ASSRGTGTDTQY
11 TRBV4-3 ASSQDKSGELF
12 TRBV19 ASSRQTGDTEAF
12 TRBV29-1 SIRTSHLTDTQY
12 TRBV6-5 ASSYVRGNTEAF
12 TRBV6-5 ASSYVLGLRKAF
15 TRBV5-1 ASSFATKGSSGETQY
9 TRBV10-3 AIRAADTQY
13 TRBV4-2 ASSQEGGRKETQY
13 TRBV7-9 ASSARDRITGELF
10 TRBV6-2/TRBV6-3 ASRFPTDTQY
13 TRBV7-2 ASSTGLAGVGEQY
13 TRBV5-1 ASRRGTIGQETQY